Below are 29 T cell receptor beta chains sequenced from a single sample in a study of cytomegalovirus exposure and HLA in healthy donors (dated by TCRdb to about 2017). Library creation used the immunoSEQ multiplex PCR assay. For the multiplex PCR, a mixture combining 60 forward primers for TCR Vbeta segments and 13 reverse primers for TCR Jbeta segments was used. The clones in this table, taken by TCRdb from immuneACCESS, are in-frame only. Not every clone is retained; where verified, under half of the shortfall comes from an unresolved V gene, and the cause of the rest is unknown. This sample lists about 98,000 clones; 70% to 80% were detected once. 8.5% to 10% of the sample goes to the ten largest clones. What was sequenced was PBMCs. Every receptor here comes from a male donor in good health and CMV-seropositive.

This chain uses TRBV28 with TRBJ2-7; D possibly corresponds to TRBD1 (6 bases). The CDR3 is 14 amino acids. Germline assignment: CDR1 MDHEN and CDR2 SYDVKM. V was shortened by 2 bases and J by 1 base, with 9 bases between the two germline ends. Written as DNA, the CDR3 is TGTGCCAGCAGTTTACAGGGGTTGTCCTACGAGCAGTACTTC. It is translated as CASSLQGLSYEQYF.

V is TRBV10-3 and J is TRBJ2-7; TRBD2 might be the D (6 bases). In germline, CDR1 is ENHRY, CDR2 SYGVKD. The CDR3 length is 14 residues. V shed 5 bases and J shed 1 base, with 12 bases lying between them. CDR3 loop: CAISRDSSSYEQYF. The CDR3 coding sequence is TGTGCCATCAGTCGGGACTCCAGTTCCTACGAGCAGTACTTC.

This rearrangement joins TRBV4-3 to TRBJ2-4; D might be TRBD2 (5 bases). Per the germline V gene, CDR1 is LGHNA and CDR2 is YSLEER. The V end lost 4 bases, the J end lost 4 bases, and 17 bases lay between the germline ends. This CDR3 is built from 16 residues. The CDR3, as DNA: TGCGCCAGCAGCCTAGGGAGCGTTGGCGGTAAAAACATTCAGTACTTC. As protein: CASSLGSVGGKNIQYF.

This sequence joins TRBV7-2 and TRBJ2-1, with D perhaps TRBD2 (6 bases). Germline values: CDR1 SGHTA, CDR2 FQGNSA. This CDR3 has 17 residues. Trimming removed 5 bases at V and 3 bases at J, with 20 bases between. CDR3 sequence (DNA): TGTGCCAGCAGCCAAGATCTCTATAGCGGTCACTACAATGAGCAGTTCTTC. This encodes CASSQDLYSGHYNEQFF.

DNA for the CDR3: TGTGCCAGCTCACCCCAGGGACAGATACCCACCGGGGAGCTGTTTTTT. Its translation is CASSPQGQIPTGELFF. The chain joins TRBV18 to TRBJ2-2, with 7 bases that match TRBD1. CDR3 size: 16 residues. Germline CDR1 is KGHSH and CDR2 is LQKENI. V was pared by 3 bases and J by 4 bases, with 8 bases of the junction left unmatched.

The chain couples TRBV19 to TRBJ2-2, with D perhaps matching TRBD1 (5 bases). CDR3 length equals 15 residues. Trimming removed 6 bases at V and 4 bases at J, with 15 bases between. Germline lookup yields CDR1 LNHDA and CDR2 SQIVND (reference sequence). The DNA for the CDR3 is TGTGCCAGTAGCCCAGGGTCTCCGGGCACCGGGGAGCTGTTTTTT. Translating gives CASSPGSPGTGELFF.

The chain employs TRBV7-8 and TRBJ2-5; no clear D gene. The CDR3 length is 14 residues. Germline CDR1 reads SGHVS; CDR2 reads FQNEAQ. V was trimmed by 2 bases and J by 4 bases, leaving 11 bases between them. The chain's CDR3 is CASSLSRVGETQYF. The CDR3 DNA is TGTGCCAGCAGCTTAAGTCGGGTAGGAGAGACCCAGTACTTC.

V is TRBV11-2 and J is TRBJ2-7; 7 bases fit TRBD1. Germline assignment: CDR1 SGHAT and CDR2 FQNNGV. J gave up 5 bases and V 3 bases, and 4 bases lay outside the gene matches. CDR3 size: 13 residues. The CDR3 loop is CASSFTGADEQYF. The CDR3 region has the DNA TGTGCCAGCAGCTTCACAGGGGCCGACGAGCAGTACTTC.

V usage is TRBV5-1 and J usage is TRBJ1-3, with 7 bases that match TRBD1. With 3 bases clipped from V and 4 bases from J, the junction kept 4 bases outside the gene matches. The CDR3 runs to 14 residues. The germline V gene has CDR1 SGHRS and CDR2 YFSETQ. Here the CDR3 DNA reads TGCGCCAGCAGCTCTGGACAGGAAGGAAACACCATATATTTT. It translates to CASSSGQEGNTIYF.

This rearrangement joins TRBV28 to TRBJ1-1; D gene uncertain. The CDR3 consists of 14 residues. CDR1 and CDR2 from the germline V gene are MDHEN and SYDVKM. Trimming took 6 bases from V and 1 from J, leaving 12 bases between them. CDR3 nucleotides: TGTGCCAGCAGGGCGGGGAGCCCGAACACTGAAGCTTTCTTT. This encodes CASRAGSPNTEAFF.

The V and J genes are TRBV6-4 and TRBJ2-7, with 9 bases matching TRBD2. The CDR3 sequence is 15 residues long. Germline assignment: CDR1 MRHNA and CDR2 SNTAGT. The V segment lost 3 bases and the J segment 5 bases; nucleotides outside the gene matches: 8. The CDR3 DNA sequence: TGTGCCAGCAGTGAGTTGGCTAGCGGGACCAACGAGCAGTACTTC. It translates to CASSELASGTNEQYF.

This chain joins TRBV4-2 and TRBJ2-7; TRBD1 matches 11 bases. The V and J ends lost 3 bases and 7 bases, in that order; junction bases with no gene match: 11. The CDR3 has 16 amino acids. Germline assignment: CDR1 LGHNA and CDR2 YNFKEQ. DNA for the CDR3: TGTGCCAGCAGCCAGGACCGGACAGGGGGCCTTCGAGAGCAGTACTTC. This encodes CASSQDRTGGLREQYF.

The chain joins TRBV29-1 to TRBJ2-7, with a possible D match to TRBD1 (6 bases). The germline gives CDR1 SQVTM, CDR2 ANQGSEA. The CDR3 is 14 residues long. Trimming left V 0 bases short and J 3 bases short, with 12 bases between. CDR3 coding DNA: TGCAGCGTTGAAGATCCCGACAGGCTCTACGAGCAGTACTTC. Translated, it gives CSVEDPDRLYEQYF.

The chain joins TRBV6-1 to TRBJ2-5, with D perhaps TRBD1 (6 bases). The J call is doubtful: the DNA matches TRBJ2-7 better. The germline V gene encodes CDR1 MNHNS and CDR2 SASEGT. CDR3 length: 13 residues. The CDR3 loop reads CASSVQGSYEQYF. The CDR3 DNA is TGTGCCAGCAGTGTACAGGGCTCCTACGAGCAGTACTTC.

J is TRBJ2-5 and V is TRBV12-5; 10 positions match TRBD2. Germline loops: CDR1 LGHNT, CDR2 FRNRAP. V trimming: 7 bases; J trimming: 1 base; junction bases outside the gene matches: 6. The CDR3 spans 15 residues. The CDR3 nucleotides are TGTGCTAGTGCCCTAACTAGCGGGGTCCAAGAGACCCAGTACTTC. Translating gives CASALTSGVQETQYF.

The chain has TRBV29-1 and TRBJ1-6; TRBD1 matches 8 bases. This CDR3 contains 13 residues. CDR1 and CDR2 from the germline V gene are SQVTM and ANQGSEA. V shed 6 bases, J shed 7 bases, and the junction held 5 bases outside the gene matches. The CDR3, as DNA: TGCAGCGTGGGGGACAGGACGAATTCACCCCTCCACTTT. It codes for CSVGDRTNSPLHF.

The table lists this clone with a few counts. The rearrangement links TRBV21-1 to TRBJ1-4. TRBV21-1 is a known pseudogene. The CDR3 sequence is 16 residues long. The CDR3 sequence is CASSKGGAATNEKLFF. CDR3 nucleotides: TGTGCCAGCAGCAAAGGGGGAGCTGCAACTAATGAAAAACTGTTTTTT.

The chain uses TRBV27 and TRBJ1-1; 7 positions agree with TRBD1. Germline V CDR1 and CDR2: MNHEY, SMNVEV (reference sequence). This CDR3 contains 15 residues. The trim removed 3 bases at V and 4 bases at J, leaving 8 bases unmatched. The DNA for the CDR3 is TGTGCCAGCAGTTTCGGGGGCCCAGGGGGCACTGAAGCTTTCTTT. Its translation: CASSFGGPGGTEAFF.

CDR3: CASTSRDRGYSNQPQHF. CDR3 in DNA: TGTGCCAGTACCTCCCGGGACAGGGGTTATAGCAATCAGCCCCAGCATTTT. The genes are TRBV19 and TRBJ1-5, with 10 bases aligning to TRBD1. CDR1 and CDR2 from the germline V gene are LNHDA and SQIVND (reference sequence). The CDR3 runs to 17 residues. With 7 bases clipped from V and 0 bases from J, the junction kept 9 bases outside the gene matches.

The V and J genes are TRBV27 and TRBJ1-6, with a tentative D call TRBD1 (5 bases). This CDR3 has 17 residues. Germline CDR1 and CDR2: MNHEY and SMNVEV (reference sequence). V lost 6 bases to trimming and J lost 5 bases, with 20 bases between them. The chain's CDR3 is CASRQSGDRKNNSPLHF. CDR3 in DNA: TGTGCCAGCAGACAAAGCGGGGACCGCAAAAATAATTCACCCCTCCACTTT.

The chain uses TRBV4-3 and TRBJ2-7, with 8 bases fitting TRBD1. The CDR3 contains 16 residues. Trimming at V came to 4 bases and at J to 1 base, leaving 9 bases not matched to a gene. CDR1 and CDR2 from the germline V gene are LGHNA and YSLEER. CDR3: CASSLFDGTGSYEQYF. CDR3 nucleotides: TGCGCCAGCAGCCTCTTTGACGGGACAGGATCCTACGAGCAGTACTTC.

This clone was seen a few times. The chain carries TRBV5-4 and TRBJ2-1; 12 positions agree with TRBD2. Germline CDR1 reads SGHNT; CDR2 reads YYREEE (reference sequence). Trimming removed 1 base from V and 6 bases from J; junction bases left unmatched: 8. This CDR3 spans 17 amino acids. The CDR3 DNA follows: TGTGCCAGCAGCTTGTCGATTCTAGCGGGAGGGGGCAATGAGCAGTTCTTC. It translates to CASSLSILAGGGNEQFF.

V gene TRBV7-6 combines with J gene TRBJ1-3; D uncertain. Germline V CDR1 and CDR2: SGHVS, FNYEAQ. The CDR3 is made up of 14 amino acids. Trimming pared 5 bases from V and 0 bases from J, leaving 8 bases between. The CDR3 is CASSPGSSGNTIYF. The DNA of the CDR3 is TGTGCCAGCAGCCCTGGGAGCTCTGGAAACACCATATATTTT.

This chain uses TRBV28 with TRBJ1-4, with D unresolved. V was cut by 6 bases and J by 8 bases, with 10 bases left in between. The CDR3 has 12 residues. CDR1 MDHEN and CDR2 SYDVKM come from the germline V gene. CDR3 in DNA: TGTGCCAGCAGGGAGGGCCAGGAAAAACTGTTTTTT. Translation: CASREGQEKLFF.

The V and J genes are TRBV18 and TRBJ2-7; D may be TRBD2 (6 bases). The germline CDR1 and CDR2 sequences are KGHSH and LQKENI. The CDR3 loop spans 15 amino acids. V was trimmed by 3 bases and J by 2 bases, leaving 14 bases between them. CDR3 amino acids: CASSPPGTVTYEQYF. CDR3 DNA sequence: TGTGCCAGCTCACCTCCCGGGACTGTTACCTACGAGCAGTACTTC.

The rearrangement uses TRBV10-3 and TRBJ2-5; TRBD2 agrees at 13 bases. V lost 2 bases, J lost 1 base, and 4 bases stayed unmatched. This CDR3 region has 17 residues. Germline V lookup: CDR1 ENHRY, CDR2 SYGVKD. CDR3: CAISEGLAGALQETQYF. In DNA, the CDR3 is TGTGCCATCAGTGAGGGACTAGCGGGAGCCCTCCAAGAGACCCAGTACTTC.

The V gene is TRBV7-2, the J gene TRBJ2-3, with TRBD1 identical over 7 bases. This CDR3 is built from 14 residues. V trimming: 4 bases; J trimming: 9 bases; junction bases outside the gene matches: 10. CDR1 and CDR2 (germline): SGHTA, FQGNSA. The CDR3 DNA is TGTGCCAGCAGCTCGCCACAGGGGACCGTCACGCAGTATTTT. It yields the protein CASSSPQGTVTQYF.

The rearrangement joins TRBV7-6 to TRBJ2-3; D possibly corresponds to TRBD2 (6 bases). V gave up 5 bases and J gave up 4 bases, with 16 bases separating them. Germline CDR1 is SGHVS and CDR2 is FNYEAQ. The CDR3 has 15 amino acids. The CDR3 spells CASSLSGWGPDTQYF. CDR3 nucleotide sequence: TGTGCCAGCAGCCTTAGCGGCTGGGGCCCAGATACGCAGTATTTT.

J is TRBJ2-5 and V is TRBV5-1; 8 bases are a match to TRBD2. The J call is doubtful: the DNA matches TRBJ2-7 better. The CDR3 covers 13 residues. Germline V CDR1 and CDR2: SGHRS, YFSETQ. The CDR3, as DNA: TGCGCCAGCAGGTTGCGGGGGGATCTCGAGCAGTACTTC. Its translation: CASRLRGDLEQYF.